These 11 T cell receptor beta chains originate from one sample sequenced in a study of T cells after yellow fever vaccination. TCRdb reprocessed the 5' RACE reads with MiXCR, giving one entry per CDR3 protein. The table lists some 120,000 distinct CDR3 sequences, 13% to 15% of them singletons. Sequenced material: CD8+ T cells sorted from PBMCs, taken 5 days after the yellow fever booster vaccination. Receptors were obtained from a man younger than 30 who received the YFV17D yellow fever vaccine.

The chain links TRBV7-8 to TRBJ2-2; D call uncertain. The CDR3 has 16 residues. V lost 2 bases, J lost 4 bases, and 14 bases lay in between. In germline, CDR1 is SGHVS, CDR2 FQNEAQ. This CDR3 is CASSLRSLGSTGELFF. CDR3 coding DNA: TGTGCCAGCAGCTTACGTTCATTGGGATCCACCGGGGAGCTGTTTTTT.

A few counts support this clonotype. The chain joins TRBV10-3 to TRBJ2-1; D is possibly TRBD1 (6 bases). The CDR3 consists of 14 residues. V was shortened by 3 bases and J by 10 bases, with 16 bases between the two germline ends. CDR1 is ENHRY and CDR2 is SYGVKD in the germline V gene. Here the CDR3 reads CAISDEQGSGEQFF. In nucleotides, the CDR3 is TGTGCCATCAGTGATGAACAGGGTTCGGGCGAGCAGTTCTTC.

This clonotype was detected ten times or more. V gene TRBV7-7 combines with J gene TRBJ2-5; 7 nucleotides align to TRBD2. J was trimmed by 0 bases and V by 8 bases; bases with no gene match: 9. The CDR3 runs 15 residues. Germline CDR1 SSHAT, CDR2 FNYEAQ (reference sequence). The CDR3: CASSNRGEYQETQYF. Written as DNA, the CDR3 is TGTGCCAGCTCCAACCGGGGGGAGTACCAAGAGACCCAGTACTTC. Combining the CDR3 with reference TRBV7-7 and TRBJ2-5 gives the whole variable domain GAGVSQSPRYKVTKRGQDVTLRCDPISSHATLYWYQQALGQGPEFLTYFNYEAQPDKSGLPSDRFSAERPEGSISTLTIQRTEQRDSAMYRCASSNRGEYQETQYFGPGTRLLVL.

The chain combines TRBV2 with TRBJ2-7, with a possible D match to TRBD1 (6 bases). V shed 8 bases and J shed 3 bases, with 14 bases lying between them. Germline V gene lookup returns CDR1 SNHLY and CDR2 FYNNEI. The CDR3 runs 13 residues. CDR3 DNA sequence: TGTGCCAGCTCCAGGATAGGGGGCTACGAGCAGTACGTC. Translation: CASSRIGGYEQYV.

V and J are TRBV24-1 and TRBJ2-3, with D hard to call. The V gene lost 0 bases and the J gene lost 0 bases, with 3 bases spanning the gap. This CDR3 comprises 14 residues. Germline V gives CDR1 KGHDR, CDR2 SFDVKD. Here the CDR3 reads CATSDLASTDTQYF. CDR3 DNA: TGTGCCACCAGTGATTTGGCCAGCACAGATACGCAGTATTTT.

This clonotype was observed a few times. The chain is built from TRBV7-9 and TRBJ2-1; a weak D match, TRBD1 (6 bases). The V end lost 2 bases, the J end lost 3 bases, and 11 bases lay between the germline ends. The V gene's germline CDR1 is SEHNR and CDR2 FQNEAQ (reference sequence). This CDR3 has 15 amino acids. For the CDR3, the DNA is TGTGCCAGCAGCTTACCAGGGGCGAACTACAATGAGCAGTTCTTC. Protein: CASSLPGANYNEQFF. Based on the CDR3 plus reference TRBV7-9 and TRBJ2-1, the full variable domain is DTGVSQNPRHKITKRGQNVTFRCDPISEHNRLYWYRQTLGQGPEFLTYFQNEAQLEKSRLLSDRFSAERPKGSFSTLEIQRTEQGDSAMYLCASSLPGANYNEQFFGPGTRLTVL.

V usage is TRBV6-1 and J usage is TRBJ2-5; D not certain. V lost 6 bases and J lost 2, with 16 bases in between. Germline V gene lookup returns CDR1 MNHNS and CDR2 SASEGT. The CDR3 spans 15 residues. Written as DNA, the CDR3 is TGTGCCAGCAGCGCTTCCCCGTTGGGACAAGAGACCCAGTACTTC. This codes for CASSASPLGQETQYF.

This clonotype occurred a few times. CDR3 bases: TGTGCCAGCAGTTACTCGCCCGGGGCGAGCACAGATACGCAGTATTTT. Its protein is CASSYSPGASTDTQYF. The chain carries TRBV6-5 and TRBJ2-3; D may be TRBD1 or TRBD2 (5 bases each). CDR1 is MNHEY, CDR2 SVGAGI, per germline. V lost 0 bases to trimming and J lost 0 bases, with 10 bases between them. This CDR3 contains 16 residues.

In its sample, this clonotype was seen a few times. The chain combines TRBV12-3 or TRBV12-4 with TRBJ2-5; either TRBD1 or TRBD2 may fit D (5 bases each). V was clipped by 5 bases and J by 3 bases, with 22 bases between them. This CDR3 has 17 amino acids. DNA for the CDR3: TGTGCCAGCAGTCCCCCACCGGGACCCCCGCAAAAAGAGACCCAGTACTTC. This codes for CASSPPPGPPQKETQYF.

Only a few counts were recorded for this clonotype. The rearrangement joins TRBV4-3 to TRBJ2-7, with 7 bases lining up with TRBD1. This CDR3 has 17 residues. Looked up from germline, CDR1 is LGHNA and CDR2 is YSLEER. After removal of 0 bases from V and 3 bases from J, the junction contained 11 bases not matched to a gene. CDR3 residues: CASSQEDRKGGGYEQYF. The CDR3 DNA reads TGCGCCAGCAGCCAAGAAGATAGGAAAGGGGGCGGCTACGAGCAGTACTTC.

The J gene is TRBJ2-3, the V gene TRBV11-3, with 7 positions matching TRBD1. CDR3 length: 15 residues. With 5 bases clipped from V and 5 bases from J, the junction kept 10 bases outside the gene matches. Germline CDR1 and CDR2: SGHNT and YENEEA. The CDR3 reads CASSAKGQGVDTQYF. CDR3 nucleotides: TGTGCCAGCAGCGCCAAGGGGCAGGGGGTAGATACGCAGTATTTT.